This T cell receptor (beta chain) was sequenced in a study of response to subunit inactivated influenza vaccine. Whole-study results and caveats: A suggestion made by the authors is that each seasonal influenza vaccination recruits few new T cells.

Many counts were recorded for this clonotype. What it binds is not known. Each CDR3 protein gets one entry after TCRdb re-called the RT-PCR reads with MiXCR. The sample holds 500,000 or so distinct CDR3 sequences, roughly 9.7% seen once. V shed 5 bases, J shed 6 bases, and the junction held 7 bases outside the gene matches. The length of the CDR3 is 15 residues. The material was PBMCs from blood, obtained 35 to 45 days after vaccination. This receptor was obtained from a man aged 45-60 years who received an inactivated influenza vaccine. V usage is TRBV12-3 or TRBV12-4 and J usage is TRBJ2-2, with 9 bases that match TRBD1. DNA of the CDR3: TGTGCCAGCAGTGGGGGACAGGGCCGGCCCGGGGAGCTGTTTTTT. It encodes CASSGGQGRPGELFF.